This T cell receptor (beta chain) was identified during a study of neurological immune-mediated disorders. This clonotype occurred many times. This CDR3 contains 14 residues. In germline, CDR1 is SGHRS, CDR2 YFSETQ. V was shortened by 0 bases and J by 7 bases, with 11 bases between the two germline ends. The study used blood bank volunteers in Maryland, USA, as healthy controls. The unsorted libraries were produced from 2 million PBMCs held at -80 C. A 10-nucleotide random UMI tagged transcripts in template-switch 5'RACE cDNA synthesis. TCRdb passed the 5' RACE reads through MiXCR, listing each CDR3 protein once. The sample lists around 40,000 distinct CDR3 sequences, about an eighth occurring once.

The sequencing sample was made of PBMCs. This TCR derives from a female donor in good health. The chain has TRBV5-1 and TRBJ2-1; D is tentatively TRBD1 or TRBD2 (5 bases each). The CDR3 bases are TGCGCCAGCAGCTTGGGACAGTGGGAGAATGAGCAGTTCTTC. Translation: CASSLGQWENEQFF.